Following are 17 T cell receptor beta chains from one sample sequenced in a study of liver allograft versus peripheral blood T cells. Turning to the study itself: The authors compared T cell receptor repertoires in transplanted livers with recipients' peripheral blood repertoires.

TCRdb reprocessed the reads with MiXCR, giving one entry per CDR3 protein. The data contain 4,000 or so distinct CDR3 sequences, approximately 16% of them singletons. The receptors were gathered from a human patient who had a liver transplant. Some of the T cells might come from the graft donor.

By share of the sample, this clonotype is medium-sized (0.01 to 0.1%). CDR3 residues: CASSIDNRIYGYTF. In nucleotides, the CDR3 is TGTGCCAGTAGTATAGACAACCGAATCTATGGCTACACCTTC. This chain links TRBV19 with TRBJ1-2, with D hard to call. Trimming stripped 0 bases from V and 4 bases from J, with 9 bases between. Per germline, CDR1 LNHDA and CDR2 SQIVND (reference sequence). This CDR3 is 14 amino acids long.

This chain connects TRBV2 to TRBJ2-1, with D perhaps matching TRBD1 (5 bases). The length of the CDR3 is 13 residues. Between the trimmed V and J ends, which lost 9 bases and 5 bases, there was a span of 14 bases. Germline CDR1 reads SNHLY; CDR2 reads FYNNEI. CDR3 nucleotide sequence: TGTGCCAGGGAAAGGGGATGGGACAATGAGCAGTTCTTC. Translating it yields CARERGWDNEQFF.

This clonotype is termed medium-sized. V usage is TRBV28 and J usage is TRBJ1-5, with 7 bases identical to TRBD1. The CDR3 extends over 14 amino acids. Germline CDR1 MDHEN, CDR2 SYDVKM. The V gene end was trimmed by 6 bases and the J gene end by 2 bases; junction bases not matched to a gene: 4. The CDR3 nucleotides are TGTGCCAGCAGCGACACAGGGGGCAATCAGCCCCAGCATTTT. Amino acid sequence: CASSDTGGNQPQHF.

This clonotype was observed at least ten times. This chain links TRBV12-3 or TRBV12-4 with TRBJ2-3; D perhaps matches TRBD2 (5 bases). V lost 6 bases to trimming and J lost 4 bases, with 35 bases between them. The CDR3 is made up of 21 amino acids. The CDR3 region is CASSTPIIDGEGPGRADTQYF. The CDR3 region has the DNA TGTGCCAGCAGCACCCCCATAATAGACGGCGAGGGCCCTGGTCGCGCAGATACGCAGTATTTT.

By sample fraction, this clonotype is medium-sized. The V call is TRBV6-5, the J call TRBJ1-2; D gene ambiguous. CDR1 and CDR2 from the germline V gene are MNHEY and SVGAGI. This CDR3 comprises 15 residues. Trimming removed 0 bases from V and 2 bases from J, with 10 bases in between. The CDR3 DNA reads TGTGCCAGCAGTTACTCGTATGACGGCAACTATGGCTACACCTTC. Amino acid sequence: CASSYSYDGNYGYTF.

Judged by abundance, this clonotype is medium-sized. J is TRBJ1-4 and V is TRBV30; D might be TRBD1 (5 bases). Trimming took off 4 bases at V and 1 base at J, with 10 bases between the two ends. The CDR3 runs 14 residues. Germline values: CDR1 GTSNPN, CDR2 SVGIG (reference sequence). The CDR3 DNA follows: TGTGCCTGGAAGCCAGGGATAACTAATGAAAAACTGTTTTTT. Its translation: CAWKPGITNEKLFF.

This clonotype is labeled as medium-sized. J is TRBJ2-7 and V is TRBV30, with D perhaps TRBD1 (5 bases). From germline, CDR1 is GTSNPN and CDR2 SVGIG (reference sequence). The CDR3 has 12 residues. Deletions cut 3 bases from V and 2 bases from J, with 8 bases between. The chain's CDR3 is CAWSAGTYEQYF. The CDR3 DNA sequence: TGTGCCTGGAGCGCAGGGACCTACGAGCAGTACTTC.

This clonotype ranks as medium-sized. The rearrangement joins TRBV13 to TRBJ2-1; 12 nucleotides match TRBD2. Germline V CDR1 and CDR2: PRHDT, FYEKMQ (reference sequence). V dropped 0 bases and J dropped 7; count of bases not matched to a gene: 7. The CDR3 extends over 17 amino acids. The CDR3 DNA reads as TGTGCCAGCAGCTTAGGTTACCCTAGCGGGAGGGGGAATGAGCAGTTCTTC. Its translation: CASSLGYPSGRGNEQFF.

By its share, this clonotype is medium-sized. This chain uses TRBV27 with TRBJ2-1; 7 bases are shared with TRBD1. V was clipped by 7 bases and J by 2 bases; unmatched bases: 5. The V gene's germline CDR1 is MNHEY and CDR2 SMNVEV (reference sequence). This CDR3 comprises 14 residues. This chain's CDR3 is CASNDRDTYNEQFF. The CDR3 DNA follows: TGTGCCAGCAACGACAGGGACACCTACAATGAGCAGTTCTTC.

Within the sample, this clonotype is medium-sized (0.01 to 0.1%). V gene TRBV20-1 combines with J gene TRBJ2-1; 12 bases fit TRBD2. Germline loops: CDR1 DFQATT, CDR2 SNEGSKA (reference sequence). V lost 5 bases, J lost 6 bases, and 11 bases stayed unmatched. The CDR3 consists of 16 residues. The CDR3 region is CSAEPSGRAWGNEQFF. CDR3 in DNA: TGCAGTGCTGAACCTAGCGGGAGGGCCTGGGGCAATGAGCAGTTCTTC.

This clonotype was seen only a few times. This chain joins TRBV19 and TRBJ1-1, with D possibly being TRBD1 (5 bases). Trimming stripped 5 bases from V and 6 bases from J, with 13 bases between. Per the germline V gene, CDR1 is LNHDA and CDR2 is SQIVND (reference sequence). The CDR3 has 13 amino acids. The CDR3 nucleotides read TGTGCCAGTAGTTACGTCAAAGGGGCTGAAGCTTTCTTT. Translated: CASSYVKGAEAFF.

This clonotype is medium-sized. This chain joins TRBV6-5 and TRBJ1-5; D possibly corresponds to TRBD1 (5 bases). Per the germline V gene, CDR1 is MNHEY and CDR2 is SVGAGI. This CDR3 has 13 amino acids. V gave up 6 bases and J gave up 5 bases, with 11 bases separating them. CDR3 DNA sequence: TGTGCCAGCAGCGGGGGAAGGTATCAGCCCCAGCATTTT. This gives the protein CASSGGRYQPQHF.

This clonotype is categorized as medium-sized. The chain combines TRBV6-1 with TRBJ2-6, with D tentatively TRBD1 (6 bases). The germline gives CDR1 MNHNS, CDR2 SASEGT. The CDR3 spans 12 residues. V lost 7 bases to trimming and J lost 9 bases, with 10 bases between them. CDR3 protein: CASKRGSNVLTF. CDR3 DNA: TGTGCCAGCAAGAGGGGGAGCAACGTCCTGACTTTC.

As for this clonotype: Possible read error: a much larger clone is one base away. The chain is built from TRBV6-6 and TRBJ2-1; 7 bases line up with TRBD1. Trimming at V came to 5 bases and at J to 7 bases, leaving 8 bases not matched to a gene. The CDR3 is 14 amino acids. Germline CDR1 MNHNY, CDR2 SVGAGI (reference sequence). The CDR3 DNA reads TGTGCCAGCAGTCCCTCGACAGGGAGAAATGAGCAGTTCTTC. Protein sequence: CASSPSTGRNEQFF.

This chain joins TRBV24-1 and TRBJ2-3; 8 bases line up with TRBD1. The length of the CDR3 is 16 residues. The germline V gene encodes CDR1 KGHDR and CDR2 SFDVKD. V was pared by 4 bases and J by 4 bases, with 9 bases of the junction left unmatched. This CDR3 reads CATSESGQGRADTQYF. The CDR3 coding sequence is TGTGCCACCAGTGAATCTGGACAGGGAAGGGCAGATACGCAGTATTTT.

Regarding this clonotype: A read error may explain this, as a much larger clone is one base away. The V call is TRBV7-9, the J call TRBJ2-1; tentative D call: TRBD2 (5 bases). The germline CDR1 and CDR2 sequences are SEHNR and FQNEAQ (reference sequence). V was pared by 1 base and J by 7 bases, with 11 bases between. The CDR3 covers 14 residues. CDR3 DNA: TGTGCCAGCAGCTTAGTGACTATCAGGAATGAGCAGTTCTTC. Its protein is CASSLVTIRNEQFF.

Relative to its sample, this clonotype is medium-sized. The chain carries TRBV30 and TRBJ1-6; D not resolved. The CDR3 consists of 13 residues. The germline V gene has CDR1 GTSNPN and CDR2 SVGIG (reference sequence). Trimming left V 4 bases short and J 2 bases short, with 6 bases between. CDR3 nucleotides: TGTGCCTGGAAACAGCCCTATAATTCACCCCTCCACTTT. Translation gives CAWKQPYNSPLHF. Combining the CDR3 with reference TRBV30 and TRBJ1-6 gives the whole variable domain SQTIHQWPATLVQPVGSPLSLECTVEGTSNPNLYWYRQAAGRGLQLLFYSVGIGQISSEVPQNLSASRPQDRQFILSSKKLLLSDSGFYLCAWKQPYNSPLHFGNGTRLTVT.